This entry lists 14 T cell receptor beta chains sequenced from one sample in a study of identical twins. TCRdb reprocessed the 5' RACE reads via MiXCR and lists one record per CDR3 protein. The sample records some 760,000 distinct CDR3 sequences, 15% to 20% being singletons. This same sample was also taken into another study, of T cells expressing NK-cell markers.

Sequencing was carried out using PBMCs. The origin of the receptors is a woman aged 18-30 years in good health.

This chain joins TRBV5-1 and TRBJ1-2, with TRBD1 matching over 8 bases. The CDR3 totals 14 residues. V gave up 4 bases and J gave up 4 bases; unmatched junction bases: 6. Looked up from germline, CDR1 is SGHRS and CDR2 is YFSETQ. The CDR3 DNA is TGCGCCAGCAGCGCTGGACAGGGCGGCTATGGCTACACCTTC. It codes for CASSAGQGGYGYTF.

This clonotype was picked up a small number of times. This chain connects TRBV6-5 to TRBJ2-3, with TRBD2 matching over 11 bases. Germline values: CDR1 MNHEY, CDR2 SVGAGI. Unmatched junction bases numbered 8, after V lost 4 bases and J lost 2 bases. The CDR3 has 17 amino acids. CDR3: CASSSGLAGYNTDTQYF. The CDR3 region has the DNA TGTGCCAGCAGTTCCGGACTAGCGGGTTATAACACAGATACGCAGTATTTT.

The chain recombines TRBV7-2 with TRBJ1-2, with D unclear. Trimming shortened V by 6 bases and J by 4 bases, and 15 bases separated the two germline ends. The germline V gene has CDR1 SGHTA and CDR2 FQGNSA. CDR3 length: 14 amino acids. CDR3 in DNA: TGTGCCAGCAGAACGTGGACCCTCACCTATGGCTACACCTTC. The encoded protein is CASRTWTLTYGYTF.

This clonotype appeared a few times. The V gene is TRBV10-3, the J gene TRBJ2-1, with 10 bases fitting TRBD1. The CDR3 is 17 amino acids. Trimming removed 6 bases from V and 2 bases from J; junction bases left unmatched: 10. CDR1 and CDR2 from the germline V gene are ENHRY and SYGVKD. CDR3 protein: CAISVRGTGVTYNEQFF. The CDR3 region has the DNA TGTGCCATCAGCGTGAGGGGGACAGGGGTAACCTACAATGAGCAGTTCTTC.

A few counts support this clonotype. The chain uses TRBV6-5 and TRBJ1-2, with D maybe TRBD1 (5 bases). CDR1 is MNHEY and CDR2 is SVGAGI in the germline V gene. V was shortened by 2 bases and J by 4 bases, with 14 bases between the two germline ends. The CDR3 totals 15 residues. The CDR3 is CASSYLPGPGYGYTF. DNA for the CDR3: TGTGCCAGCAGTTACCTCCCGGGGCCTGGCTATGGCTACACCTTC.

The V and J genes are TRBV29-1 and TRBJ2-7, with 7 bases that match TRBD1. The CDR3 extends over 13 amino acids. The ends lost 7 bases at V and 2 bases at J; junction bases unmatched: 8. Germline CDR1 reads SQVTM; CDR2 reads ANQGSEA. CDR3 residues: CSAQGQTTYEQYF. As DNA, the CDR3 is TGCAGCGCTCAGGGACAGACTACCTACGAGCAGTACTTC.

In its sample, this clonotype was seen a few times. The V and J genes are TRBV7-9 and TRBJ2-7; D possibly corresponds to TRBD2 (6 bases). V lost 5 bases and J lost 4, with 12 bases in between. Germline values: CDR1 SEHNR, CDR2 FQNEAQ (reference sequence). The CDR3 sequence is 13 residues long. The CDR3 DNA reads TGTGCCAGCAGCCCCGTCGCGGGGTACGAGCAGTACTTC. This encodes CASSPVAGYEQYF.

The chain is built from TRBV3-1 and TRBJ2-3; no firm D call. The CDR3 spans 12 residues. Germline V gene lookup returns CDR1 LGHDT and CDR2 YNNKEL (reference sequence). The V end was cut by 2 bases, the J end by 7 bases, with 7 bases between. CDR3 DNA: TGTGCCAGCAGCCAAACACAAAATACGCAGTATTTT. Translation gives CASSQTQNTQYF.

This chain connects TRBV7-9 to TRBJ2-7, with 7 bases lining up with TRBD2. The CDR3 is 15 residues long. Germline CDR1 is SEHNR and CDR2 is FQNEAQ (reference sequence). V was pared by 5 bases and J by 2 bases, with 9 bases of the junction left unmatched. The CDR3 reads CASSPPAAGAYEQYF. CDR3 DNA sequence: TGTGCCAGCAGCCCCCCCGCGGCGGGGGCCTACGAGCAGTACTTC.

The rearrangement joins TRBV9 to TRBJ2-5; TRBD2 aligns across 11 bases. CDR1 and CDR2 from the germline V gene are SGDLS and YYNGEE. The CDR3 covers 15 residues. The V and J ends lost 4 bases and 7 bases, in that order; junction bases with no gene match: 9. The CDR3 loop is CASSKGLAAVGTQYF. CDR3 sequence (DNA): TGTGCCAGCAGCAAGGGACTAGCGGCCGTTGGGACCCAGTACTTC.

The chain couples TRBV10-3 to TRBJ2-6; 8 bases match TRBD1. With V trimmed by 6 bases and J by 3 bases, 7 bases remained unmatched. This CDR3 region has 16 residues. The germline CDR1 and CDR2 sequences are ENHRY and SYGVKD. As DNA, the CDR3 is TGTGCCATCAGGAGTCAGGGGGCGCTTGGGGCCAACGTCCTGACTTTC. It encodes CAIRSQGALGANVLTF.

The V call is TRBV21-1, the J call TRBJ2-1; no DNA check was done on the table's D call, TRBD2. TRBV21-1 constitutes a pseudogene. The CDR3 runs 15 residues. The CDR3 DNA is TGTGCCAGCAGCCGTAGCGGGAGTGGCAACAATGAGCAGTTCTTC. It yields the protein CASSRSGSGNNEQFF.

This clonotype was observed a few times. The chain recombines TRBV12-3 or TRBV12-4 with TRBJ2-1, with TRBD2 matching 12 bases. Losses at the gene ends were 4 bases for V and 0 bases for J; bases not matched to a gene: 13. The CDR3 has 20 residues. The CDR3 reads CASSWGPTSGGQSSYNEQFF. The CDR3 region has the DNA TGTGCCAGCAGTTGGGGTCCGACTAGCGGGGGACAGAGCTCCTACAATGAGCAGTTCTTC.

V is TRBV24-1 and J is TRBJ2-3; D remains unclear. Per germline, CDR1 KGHDR and CDR2 SFDVKD. The CDR3 runs 9 residues. Trimming took 7 bases from V and 5 from J, leaving 0 bases between them. The CDR3 reads CATRDTQYF. The CDR3 coding sequence is TGTGCCACCAGAGATACGCAGTATTTT.